These 18 T cell receptor beta chains came from one sample sequenced in a study of cytomegalovirus exposure and HLA in healthy donors. 13 Jbeta primers and 60 Vbeta primers were used for the PCR. Sequenced by immunoSEQ multiplex PCR; TCRdb stores in-frame clones only, minus some. The table shows 200,000 to 250,000 clones, with around 73% occurring only once. Sequencing was done on a sample of PBMCs. The receptors here all came from a male donor in good health and CMV-seronegative.

V gene TRBV27 combines with J gene TRBJ2-3, with 11 bases lining up with TRBD2. This CDR3 has 17 residues. Germline assignment: CDR1 MNHEY and CDR2 SMNVEV (reference sequence). The V and J ends lost 3 bases and 5 bases, in that order; junction bases with no gene match: 10. The CDR3 DNA is TGTGCCAGCAGTTTCCTTTTAGCGGGAGGGCCGAGAGATACGCAGTATTTT. Protein product: CASSFLLAGGPRDTQYF.

The rearrangement links TRBV9 to TRBJ2-7; D is undetermined. Trimming left V 0 bases short and J 6 bases short, with 10 bases between. CDR3 length equals 13 residues. Germline-derived CDR1 and CDR2 are SGDLS and YYNGEE. The CDR3 DNA reads TGTGCCAGCAGCGTAGTATTCGAGAGCGAGCAGTACTTC. This sequence encodes CASSVVFESEQYF. The complete variable domain, with remaining parts taken from reference TRBV9 and TRBJ2-7, reads DSGVTQTPKHLITATGQRVTLRCSPRSGDLSVYWYQQSLDQGLQFLIQYYNGEERAKGNILERFSAQQFPDLHSELNLSSLELGDSALYFCASSVVFESEQYFGPGTRLTVT.

This clone was seen just once. The V gene is TRBV19, the J gene TRBJ1-1, with 10 nucleotides matching TRBD1. Germline values: CDR1 LNHDA, CDR2 SQIVND (reference sequence). CDR3 length: 18 residues. V shed 3 bases and J 0 bases; nucleotides not matched to a gene: 10. The CDR3 nucleotides are TGTGCCAGTAGTATCGGACAGGGGGAGGCGGGCATGAACACTGAAGCTTTCTTT. Residues: CASSIGQGEAGMNTEAFF.

This clone has only one observation. This chain links TRBV29-1 with TRBJ2-3; possibly TRBD2 for D (6 bases). The CDR3 is made up of 15 amino acids. V shed 5 bases and J shed 6 bases, with 21 bases lying between them. Germline V gene sequence: CDR1 SQVTM, CDR2 ANQGSEA. CDR3 sequence reads: CSVRGRQGGGDTQYF. CDR3 coding DNA: TGCAGCGTTCGCGGGCGGCAGGGAGGAGGGGATACGCAGTATTTT.

The chain carries TRBV19 and TRBJ2-3; 7 bases fit TRBD1. J lost 4 bases, V lost 5 bases, and 6 bases had no gene match. This CDR3 comprises 14 residues. Germline V CDR1 and CDR2: LNHDA, SQIVND (reference sequence). In nucleotides, the CDR3 is TGTGCCAGTAGTCTTGGGACAGTTGCAGATACGCAGTATTTT. Its translation: CASSLGTVADTQYF. Drawing the rest from reference TRBV19 and TRBJ2-3, the complete variable domain is DGGITQSPKYLFRKEGQNVTLSCEQNLNHDAMYWYRQDPGQGLRLIYYSQIVNDFQKGDIAEGYSVSREKKESFPLTVTSAQKNPTAFYLCASSLGTVADTQYFGPGTRLTVL.

CDR3 loop: CASSPSTGRENQPQHF. For the CDR3, the DNA is TGTGCCAGCTCACCTTCTACCGGACGGGAAAATCAGCCCCAGCATTTT. This chain links TRBV18 with TRBJ1-5, with D hard to call. The CDR3 loop spans 16 amino acids. Germline V gene sequence: CDR1 KGHSH, CDR2 LQKENI. Trimming took 3 bases from V and 4 from J, leaving 16 bases between them. The full variable domain, rest sourced from reference TRBV18 and TRBJ1-5, is NAGVMQNPRHLVRRRGQEARLRCSPMKGHSHVYWYRQLPEEGLKFMVYLQKENIIDESGMPKERFSAEFPKEGPSILRIQQVVRGDSAAYFCASSPSTGRENQPQHFGDGTRLSIL.

The V call is TRBV19, the J call TRBJ2-7, with D unresolved. Germline CDR1 is LNHDA and CDR2 is SQIVND (reference sequence). Trimming left V 3 bases short and J 2 bases short, with 11 bases between. The CDR3 is 14 residues long. The CDR3 is CASSIPVPPYEQYF. The CDR3 DNA reads as TGTGCCAGTAGTATTCCGGTTCCTCCCTACGAGCAGTACTTC.

The chain combines TRBV13 with TRBJ2-3, with TRBD2 as a possible D gene (5 bases). Trimming took off 5 bases at V and 5 bases at J, with 14 bases between the two ends. In germline, CDR1 is PRHDT, CDR2 FYEKMQ (reference sequence). The CDR3 sequence is 14 residues long. The chain's CDR3 is CASSLWELGDTQYF. CDR3 nucleotides: TGTGCCAGCAGCCTATGGGAGTTGGGAGATACGCAGTATTTT.

This sequence joins TRBV19 and TRBJ2-7, with unresolved D. V was shortened by 0 bases and J by 0 bases, with 12 bases between the two germline ends. The CDR3 contains 16 residues. CDR1 LNHDA and CDR2 SQIVND come from the germline V gene (reference sequence). CDR3 amino acids: CASSIDGQVDSYEQYF. In nucleotides, the CDR3 is TGTGCCAGTAGTATAGATGGCCAGGTGGACTCCTACGAGCAGTACTTC.

This clone was recorded only once. This chain joins TRBV11-1 and TRBJ1-1; D is possibly TRBD1 (5 bases). The V gene lost 1 base and the J gene lost 1 base, with 7 bases spanning the gap. CDR3 length: 14 amino acids. Germline CDR1 is SGHAT and CDR2 is FQDESV (reference sequence). This CDR3 reads CASSLETENTEAFF. CDR3 coding DNA: TGTGCCAGCAGCTTAGAGACAGAGAACACTGAAGCTTTCTTT.

This clone was picked up a small number of times. The gene calls are TRBV5-4 and TRBJ2-5; weak D call: TRBD2 (6 bases). Trimming stripped 4 bases from V and 7 bases from J, with 11 bases between. The CDR3 loop spans 12 amino acids. Germline V gene sequence: CDR1 SGHNT, CDR2 YYREEE (reference sequence). CDR3 in DNA: TGTGCCAGCAGCCCAGGGCGGGGGACCCAGTACTTC. It codes for CASSPGRGTQYF.

This clone appeared a few times. V gene TRBV19 combines with J gene TRBJ1-1, with TRBD1 as a possible D gene (5 bases). V was cut by 8 bases and J by 10 bases, with 17 bases left in between. The CDR3 extends over 12 amino acids. The germline V gene encodes CDR1 LNHDA and CDR2 SQIVND (reference sequence). CDR3 nucleotides: TGTGCCAGTGGCTACTTGCAGGGATTAGCTTTCTTT. Translation gives CASGYLQGLAFF.

The sample holds one count of this clone. The rearrangement joins TRBV29-1 to TRBJ2-1, with 8 nucleotides matching TRBD2. Germline CDR1 is SQVTM and CDR2 is ANQGSEA. The trim removed 7 bases at V and 5 bases at J, leaving 13 bases unmatched. The CDR3 is 15 amino acids. This chain's CDR3 is CSASLATGGDNEQFF. In nucleotides, the CDR3 is TGCAGCGCCAGCCTAGCGACGGGGGGGGACAATGAGCAGTTCTTC.

This clone has just a few counts. The chain uses TRBV11-3 and TRBJ2-7, with D perhaps matching TRBD1 (6 bases). V shed 5 bases and J shed 0 bases, with 23 bases lying between them. There are 18 residues in the CDR3. Germline V gene lookup returns CDR1 SGHNT and CDR2 YENEEA. DNA of the CDR3: TGTGCCAGCAGCCCTGGGGCAGGGGACCTGTCCAGCTCCTACGAGCAGTACTTC. Protein product: CASSPGAGDLSSSYEQYF.

The rearrangement uses TRBV6-6 and TRBJ1-1; D gene unclear. Germline V lookup: CDR1 MNHNY, CDR2 SVGAGI (reference sequence). V was shortened by 1 base and J by 1 base, with 10 bases between the two germline ends. This CDR3 is built from 15 residues. CDR3 sequence reads: CASSYFSAGNTEAFF. CDR3 DNA sequence: TGTGCCAGCAGTTACTTTTCCGCCGGGAACACTGAAGCTTTCTTT.

The chain carries TRBV7-2 and TRBJ2-7, with 9 bases that match TRBD2. Germline CDR1 is SGHTA and CDR2 is FQGNSA. With 4 bases clipped from V and 3 bases from J, the junction kept 10 bases outside the gene matches. The CDR3 is 16 amino acids. The CDR3 here is CASSSSGLARGYEQYF. CDR3 sequence (DNA): TGTGCCAGCAGCTCCTCCGGACTAGCGAGGGGCTACGAGCAGTACTTC.

The chain uses TRBV11-3 and TRBJ2-1; TRBD2 aligns across 8 bases. The CDR3 is 14 amino acids. J lost 8 bases, V lost 4 bases, and 7 bases had no gene match. The germline gives CDR1 SGHNT, CDR2 YENEEA. The CDR3 nucleotides read TGTGCCAGCAGCTCCGGGACTAGGGGCGATGAGCAGTTCTTC. This encodes CASSSGTRGDEQFF.

The V call is TRBV7-8, the J call TRBJ1-6; D ambiguous. The CDR3 loop spans 14 amino acids. Trimming removed 4 bases from V and 7 bases from J, with 11 bases in between. The germline CDR1 and CDR2 sequences are SGHVS and FQNEAQ. CDR3 bases: TGTGCCAGCAGCTCGCAGCGGGCCAATTCACCCCTCCACTTT. Amino acid sequence: CASSSQRANSPLHF.